These 26 T cell receptor beta chains came from one sample sequenced in a study of human CD8 memory T cell subsets. UMI-labeled 5' RACE yielded the TCR beta libraries. TCRdb re-called the 5' RACE reads and catalogs CDR3 proteins one per entry, DNA excluded. There are approximately 12,000 distinct CDR3 sequences in the sample, with over 8.5% held by the top ten. The sequencing input was CD8+ T cells from PBMCs. The receptors here all came from a human donor in good health.

The rearrangement uses TRBV7-9 and TRBJ1-2; the D call of TRBD1 rests on TCRdb alone, since no DNA is present to check it. Germline V gene data show CDR1 as SEHNR and CDR2 as FQNEAQ (reference sequence). The CDR3 consists of 15 residues. CDR3 loop: CASSPTGGLRNGYTF. The variable domain in full, with the rest retrieved from reference TRBV7-9 and TRBJ1-2, is DTGVSQNPRHKITKRGQNVTFRCDPISEHNRLYWYRQTLGQGPEFLTYFQNEAQLEKSRLLSDRFSAERPKGSFSTLEIQRTEQGDSAMYLCASSPTGGLRNGYTFGSGTRLTVV.

V usage is TRBV23-1 and J usage is TRBJ2-1; as DNA is missing, the TRBD1 call by TCRdb cannot be tested. TRBV23-1 is sorted into the ORF group, with uncertain function. This CDR3 is built from 16 residues. The CDR3 sequence: CASSQKGQGVHNEQFF.

The gene calls are TRBV7-9 and TRBJ1-1; the TCRdb D gene call, TRBD1, has no DNA to confirm it. CDR1 and CDR2 (germline): SEHNR, FQNEAQ (reference sequence). The CDR3 spans 15 residues. CDR3 sequence: CASSLGQGVNVEAFF.

This chain uses TRBV19 with TRBJ2-1; the D gene TCRdb calls, TRBD2, cannot be checked with no DNA. CDR1 and CDR2 from the germline V gene are LNHDA and SQIVND (reference sequence). CDR3 length: 15 residues. The CDR3 reads CASSISPSVANEQFF. Full variable domain (rest looked up from reference TRBV19 and TRBJ2-1): DGGITQSPKYLFRKEGQNVTLSCEQNLNHDAMYWYRQDPGQGLRLIYYSQIVNDFQKGDIAEGYSVSREKKESFPLTVTSAQKNPTAFYLCASSISPSVANEQFFGPGTRLTVL.

The chain couples TRBV12-3 or TRBV12-4 to TRBJ2-7; the D call of TRBD2 rests on TCRdb alone, since no DNA is present to check it. This CDR3 region has 13 residues. The CDR3 loop reads CASSLGSGSVQYF.

Judged by frequency, this clonotype is medium-sized. The chain carries TRBV28 and TRBJ1-5. Germline values: CDR1 MDHEN, CDR2 SYDVKM. CDR3 length equals 12 residues. The CDR3 here is CASTPGRGPQHF.

This rearrangement joins TRBV13 to TRBJ1-1; the TCRdb call, TRBD1, lacks DNA for checking. The V gene's germline CDR1 is PRHDT and CDR2 FYEKMQ (reference sequence). The CDR3 loop spans 16 amino acids. The CDR3 spells CASSSLEEGGNTEAFF. Full variable domain (rest looked up from reference TRBV13 and TRBJ1-1): AAGVIQSPRHLIKEKRETATLKCYPIPRHDTVYWYQQGPGQDPQFLISFYEKMQSDKGSIPDRFSAQQFSDYHSELNMSSLELGDSALYFCASSSLEEGGNTEAFFGQGTRLTVV.

The chain is built from TRBV27 and TRBJ2-4; TCRdb reports TRBD1, a call that lacks DNA to check it against. The CDR3 extends over 15 amino acids. Germline V gene data show CDR1 as MNHEY and CDR2 as SMNVEV (reference sequence). The CDR3 loop is CASSPSGQGRGIQYF.

This sequence joins TRBV7-8 and TRBJ2-3; TCRdb's D call of TRBD2 is untestable without DNA. The CDR3 contains 13 residues. CDR1 and CDR2 from the germline V gene are SGHVS and FQNEAQ. The CDR3 loop is CASGSELTDTQYF.

Here the CDR3 reads CSVVGGADNEQFF. The V and J genes are TRBV29-1 and TRBJ2-1; without DNA, the TCRdb call of TRBD1 cannot be checked. The CDR3 loop spans 13 amino acids. The germline CDR1 and CDR2 sequences are SQVTM and ANQGSEA.

The chain couples TRBV2 to TRBJ2-7; checking the TCRdb D call of TRBD1 is not possible without DNA. The germline V gene has CDR1 SNHLY and CDR2 FYNNEI. This CDR3 has 16 amino acids. CDR3 residues: CASSDVGAASSYEQYF.

This clonotype is deemed medium-sized (0.01 to 0.1%) by its frequency. The chain carries TRBV29-1 and TRBJ1-1; TCRdb proposes TRBD1, but this gene call is untestable without DNA. This CDR3 has 17 amino acids. Germline CDR1 reads SQVTM; CDR2 reads ANQGSEA. CDR3 sequence: CSVEEIRRQGPGTEAFF. Based on the CDR3 plus reference TRBV29-1 and TRBJ1-1, the full variable domain is SAVISQKPSRDICQRGTSLTIQCQVDSQVTMMFWYRQQPGQSLTLIATANQGSEATYESGFVIDKFPISRPNLTFSTLTVSNMSPEDSSIYLCSVEEIRRQGPGTEAFFGQGTRLTVV.

The chain joins TRBV9 to TRBJ2-3; TCRdb lists TRBD1, though no DNA is available to test this call. This CDR3 has 15 amino acids. CDR1 SGDLS and CDR2 YYNGEE come from the germline V gene. The CDR3 sequence is CASSYPTGGTDTQYF.

This chain uses TRBV28 with TRBJ2-7; with no DNA, the TCRdb D assignment of TRBD1 cannot be verified. Germline loops: CDR1 MDHEN, CDR2 SYDVKM. CDR3 length equals 13 residues. This chain's CDR3 is CASSQTTGDEQYF. The full variable domain, completed using reference TRBV28 and TRBJ2-7, is DVKVTQSSRYLVKRTGEKVFLECVQDMDHENMFWYRQDPGLGLRLIYFSYDVKMKEKGDIPEGYSVSREKKERFSLILESASTNQTSMYLCASSQTTGDEQYFGPGTRLTVT.

Considering frequency, this clonotype is medium-sized. The chain recombines TRBV29-1 with TRBJ1-1; TCRdb returns TRBD1, unconfirmable since there is no DNA. CDR3 length equals 13 residues. Germline assignment: CDR1 SQVTM and CDR2 ANQGSEA. CDR3 region: CSVEASGNTEAFF.

The chain links TRBV7-9 to TRBJ2-4. The CDR3 runs to 16 residues. Per the germline V gene, CDR1 is SEHNR and CDR2 is FQNEAQ (reference sequence). The CDR3 spells CASSPQRGWAKNIQYF.

CDR3: CASSLGGLDSFYEQYF. The gene calls are TRBV12-3 or TRBV12-4 and TRBJ2-7; TCRdb indicates TRBD1, and absent DNA this call remains unverified. This CDR3 is built from 16 residues.

This clonotype is labeled medium-sized based on frequency. The CDR3 here is CASSQQGAEPYNSPLHF. The genes are TRBV3-1 and TRBJ1-6; the D call from TCRdb, TRBD1, cannot be confirmed without DNA. Germline CDR1 LGHDT, CDR2 YNNKEL (reference sequence). This CDR3 region has 17 residues.

The V gene is TRBV28, the J gene TRBJ2-1. The CDR3 length is 14 residues. Per germline, CDR1 MDHEN and CDR2 SYDVKM. CDR3 sequence: CASSFEGSYNEQFF.

The chain joins TRBV6-2 or TRBV6-3 to TRBJ2-6; TCRdb gives TRBD2 as the D gene, but with no DNA this cannot be confirmed. Germline V CDR1 and CDR2: MNHEY, SVGEGT. This CDR3 comprises 19 residues. The CDR3: CASSPGLAGMSSGANVLTF.

The V call is TRBV7-9, the J call TRBJ2-5. The CDR3 runs 15 residues. In germline, CDR1 is SEHNR, CDR2 FQNEAQ (reference sequence). CDR3 loop: CASSRTDRAEETQYF.

The chain links TRBV7-3 to TRBJ2-2; TCRdb picks TRBD1, but there is no DNA to check that call. Germline-derived CDR1 and CDR2 are SGHTA and FQGTGA. The CDR3 has 16 amino acids. CDR3 loop: CASSLETAPDTGELFF.

The rearrangement uses TRBV12-3 or TRBV12-4 and TRBJ2-3; lacking DNA, the TRBD1 call made by TCRdb goes unchecked. The CDR3 is 14 residues long. The CDR3 protein is CASQTGIKTDTQYF.

This clonotype is identified as medium-sized (0.01 to 0.1%) from frequency. The chain combines TRBV11-2 with TRBJ2-1; TCRdb indicates TRBD1, and absent DNA this call remains unverified. CDR1 is SGHAT, CDR2 FQNNGV, per germline. The CDR3 runs to 14 residues. CDR3 amino acids: CASSLTSGGGEQFF.

This sequence joins TRBV28 and TRBJ1-5; lacking DNA, the TRBD1 call made by TCRdb goes unchecked. Germline CDR1 MDHEN, CDR2 SYDVKM. The CDR3 covers 15 residues. The CDR3 here is CASRLLGVANQPQHF. The full variable domain, with the rest looked up from reference TRBV28 and TRBJ1-5, is DVKVTQSSRYLVKRTGEKVFLECVQDMDHENMFWYRQDPGLGLRLIYFSYDVKMKEKGDIPEGYSVSREKKERFSLILESASTNQTSMYLCASRLLGVANQPQHFGDGTRLSIL.

The V and J genes are TRBV29-1 and TRBJ1-1; TCRdb reports TRBD1, a call that lacks DNA to check it against. CDR3 size: 13 residues. In germline, CDR1 is SQVTM, CDR2 ANQGSEA. The CDR3 reads CSVPGQMNTEAFF.